The clone carrying this T cell receptor beta chain has ten or more counts. Its antigen is still unknown. A second PCR, run for about 7 to 11 cycles, used a sample-barcoded 5' primer plus a J-beta primer mix. Each cDNA molecule, via a template-switch adaptor with 12 random nucleotides, was tagged. TCRdb passed the 5' RACE reads through MiXCR, listing each CDR3 protein once. The sample holds about 1.6 million distinct CDR3 sequences, roughly 30% seen once. The data stem from a study of blood T cells in healthy people across ages. The ends were cut back, 4 bases at V and 4 bases at J, with 9 bases in the middle. From germline, CDR1 is MGHRA and CDR2 YSYEKL. This CDR3 is 13 amino acids long. Study-level results: A strong correlation between TCR beta diversity and naive T cell percentage was seen.

This TCR was sampled from a woman under 40 in good health. The chain couples TRBV4-1 to TRBJ2-3, with D maybe TRBD1 (5 bases). The sample consisted of blood. The CDR3 region is CASSRQGSDTQYF. The CDR3 bases are TGCGCCAGCAGCCGCCAGGGTTCAGATACGCAGTATTTT.